This T cell receptor beta chain is drawn from a study of blood T cell repertoires in COVID-19. This CDR3 region has 17 residues. Germline CDR1 reads SGHVS; CDR2 reads FQNEAQ. The ends lost 5 bases at V and 2 bases at J; junction bases unmatched: 10. Sequencing was performed with immunoSEQ multiplex PCR; in TCRdb, only in-frame clones are kept and a portion is missing. This sample yields around 37,000 clones, of which roughly 90% are seen a single time; around 20% belongs to the top ten. The V gene is TRBV7-8, the J gene TRBJ1-5; TRBD1 matches 9 bases. Source material: peripheral blood. The sequence derives from a man between 60 and 75 years old with acute or convalescent COVID-19. The DNA of the CDR3 is TGTGCCAGCAGCACGGGACAGGGTATAGTAGGCAATCAGCCCCAGCATTTT. Translation: CASSTGQGIVGNQPQHF.